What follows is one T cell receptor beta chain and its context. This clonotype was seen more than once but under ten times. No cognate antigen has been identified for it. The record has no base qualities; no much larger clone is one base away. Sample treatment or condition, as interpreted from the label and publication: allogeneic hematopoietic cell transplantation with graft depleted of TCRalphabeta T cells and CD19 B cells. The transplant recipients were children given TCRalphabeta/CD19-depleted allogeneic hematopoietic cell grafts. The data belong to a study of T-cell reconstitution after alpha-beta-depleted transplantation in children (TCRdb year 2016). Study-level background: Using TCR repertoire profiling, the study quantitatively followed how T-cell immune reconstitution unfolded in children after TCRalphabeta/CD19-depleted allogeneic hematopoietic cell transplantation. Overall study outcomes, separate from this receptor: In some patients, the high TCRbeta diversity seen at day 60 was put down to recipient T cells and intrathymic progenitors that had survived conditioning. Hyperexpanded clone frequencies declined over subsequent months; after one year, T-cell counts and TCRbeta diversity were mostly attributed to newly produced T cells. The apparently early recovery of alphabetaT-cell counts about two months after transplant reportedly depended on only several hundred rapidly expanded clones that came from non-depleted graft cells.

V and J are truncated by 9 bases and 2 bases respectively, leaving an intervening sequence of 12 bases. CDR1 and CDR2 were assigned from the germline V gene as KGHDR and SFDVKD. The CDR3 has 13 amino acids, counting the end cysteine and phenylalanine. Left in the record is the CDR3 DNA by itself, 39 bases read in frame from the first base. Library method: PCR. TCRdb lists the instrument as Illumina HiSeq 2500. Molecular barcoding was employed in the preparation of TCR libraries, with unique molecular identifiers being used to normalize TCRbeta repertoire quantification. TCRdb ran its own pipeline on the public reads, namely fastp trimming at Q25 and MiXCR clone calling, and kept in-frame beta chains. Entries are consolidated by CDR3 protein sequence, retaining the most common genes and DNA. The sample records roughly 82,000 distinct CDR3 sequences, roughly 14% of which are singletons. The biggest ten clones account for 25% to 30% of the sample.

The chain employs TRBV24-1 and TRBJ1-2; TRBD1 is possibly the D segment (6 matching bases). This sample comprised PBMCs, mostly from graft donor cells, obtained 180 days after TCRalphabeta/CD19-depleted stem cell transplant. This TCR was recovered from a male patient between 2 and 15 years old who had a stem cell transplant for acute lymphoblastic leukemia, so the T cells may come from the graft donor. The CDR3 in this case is CATRQTGNYGYTF. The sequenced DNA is TGTGCCACCCGACAGACAGGCAACTATGGCTACACCTTC.